This TCR beta chain was profiled in a study of CD8 T cells in Susac syndrome. General study points: The Susac syndrome CD4+ T cell repertoires displayed no clonal expansion.

Note on this clonotype: What it recognizes is unknown.

High-throughput TCR beta sequencing covered peripheral CD8+ and CD4+ T cells. The authors negatively isolated CD8+ and CD4+ T cells and FACS-enriched TEMRA cells. The CDR3 length is 15 residues. Germline V gene data show CDR1 as MNHNY and CDR2 as SVGAGI (reference sequence). Trimming removed 5 bases at V and 7 bases at J, with 15 bases between. A quantity of roughly 0.5 to 1 ug RNA underwent reverse transcription using random hexamers. TCRdb recomputed calls from the immunoSEQ multiplex PCR reads with MiXCR, one row per CDR3 protein. The table records more than 150,000 distinct CDR3 sequences, almost 96% of them present only once.

The specimen was CD4+ T cells from PBMCs. The origin of this receptor is a human donor with Susac syndrome. The V and J genes are TRBV6-6 and TRBJ1-6, with D tentatively TRBD1 (6 bases). CDR3 in DNA: TGTGCCAGCAGTCAATTGGCGGGACAAAATTCACCCCTCCACTTT. Its translation is CASSQLAGQNSPLHF.